The following is a TCR beta chain sequence with its context. The V end lost 1 base, the J end lost 4 bases, and 8 bases lay between the germline ends. Germline V gene lookup returns CDR1 SGHDN and CDR2 FVKESK. The CDR3 contains 14 residues. This record belongs to a study of T cell responses to AZD1222 COVID-19 vaccine. Clones were read by immunoSEQ multiplex PCR, and TCRdb kept only the in-frame ones, dropping some. The data contain about 75,000 clones, roughly 91% of them singletons. V and J are TRBV14 and TRBJ2-1; D is ambiguous. The starting material was peripheral blood, obtained 28 days after the second AZD1222 dose. The receptor was derived from an adult who received the AZD1222 COVID-19 vaccine. This chain's CDR3 is CASSQVSVYNEQFF. The CDR3 DNA reads as TGTGCCAGCAGCCAAGTCTCCGTATACAATGAGCAGTTCTTC.